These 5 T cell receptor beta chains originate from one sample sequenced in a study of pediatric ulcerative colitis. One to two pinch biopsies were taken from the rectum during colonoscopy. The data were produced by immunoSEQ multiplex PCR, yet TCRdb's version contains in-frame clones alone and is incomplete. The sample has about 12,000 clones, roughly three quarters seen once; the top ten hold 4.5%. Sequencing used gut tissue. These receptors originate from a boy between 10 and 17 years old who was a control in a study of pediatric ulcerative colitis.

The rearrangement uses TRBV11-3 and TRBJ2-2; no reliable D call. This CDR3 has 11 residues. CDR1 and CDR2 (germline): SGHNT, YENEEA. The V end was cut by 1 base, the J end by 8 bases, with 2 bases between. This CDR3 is CASSLAGELFF. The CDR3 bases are TGTGCCAGCAGCTTAGCAGGGGAGCTGTTTTTT.

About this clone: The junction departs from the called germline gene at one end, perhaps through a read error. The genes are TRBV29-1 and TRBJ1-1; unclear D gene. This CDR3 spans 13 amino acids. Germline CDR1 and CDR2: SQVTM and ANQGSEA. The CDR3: CSVEKELNTGAFF. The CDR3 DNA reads TGCAGCGTTGAGAAGGAGCTGAACACTGGAGCTTTCTTT.

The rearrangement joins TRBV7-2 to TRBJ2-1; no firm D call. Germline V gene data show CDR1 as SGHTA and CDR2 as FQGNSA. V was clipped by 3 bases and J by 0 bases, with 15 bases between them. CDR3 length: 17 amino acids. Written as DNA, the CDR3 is TGTGCCAGCAGCTTGATGCCGCCAATGAGCTCCTACAATGAGCAGTTCTTC. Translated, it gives CASSLMPPMSSYNEQFF.

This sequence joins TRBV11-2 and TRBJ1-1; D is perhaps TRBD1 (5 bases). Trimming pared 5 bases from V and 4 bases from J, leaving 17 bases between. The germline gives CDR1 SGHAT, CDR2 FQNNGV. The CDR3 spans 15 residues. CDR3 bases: TGTGCCAGCAGCCCAAAAACAGGAGAAGGCACTGAAGCTTTCTTT. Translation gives CASSPKTGEGTEAFF.

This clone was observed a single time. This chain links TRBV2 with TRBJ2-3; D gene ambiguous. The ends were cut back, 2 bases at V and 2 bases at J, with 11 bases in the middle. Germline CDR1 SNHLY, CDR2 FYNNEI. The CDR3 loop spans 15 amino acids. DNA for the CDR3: TGTGCCAGCAGTGAAAGCAATCCCCACACAGATACGCAGTATTTT. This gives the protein CASSESNPHTDTQYF.